The 30 T cell receptor beta chains listed next were all sequenced from one sample in a study of T cell repertoires in cytomegalovirus infection. Each CDR3 protein gets one entry after TCRdb re-called the reads with MiXCR. The sample has more than 300,000 distinct CDR3 sequences; about a third are singletons. For these receptors, no antigen is known. Specimen: cultured PBMCs, collected from culture after CMV antigen stimulation. These receptors were obtained from a human donor in good health (CMV status not recorded). Some clones in this sample may be carry-over from other donors' samples.

This chain links TRBV12-3 or TRBV12-4 with TRBJ2-6, with 7 nucleotides matching TRBD2. V was clipped by 8 bases and J by 2 bases; unmatched bases: 3. The CDR3 contains 14 residues. In DNA, the CDR3 is TGTGCCAGCGGGGGAGGGACTGGGGCCAACGTCCTGACTTTC. Amino acid sequence: CASGGGTGANVLTF.

This chain connects TRBV5-1 to TRBJ2-5; D perhaps matches TRBD1 (6 bases). V lost 4 bases and J lost 5, with 18 bases in between. The germline V gene encodes CDR1 SGHRS and CDR2 YFSETQ. This CDR3 is built from 15 residues. This CDR3 reads CASSLLGAREETQYF. CDR3 DNA sequence: TGCGCCAGCAGCCTCTTGGGGGCGAGGGAGGAGACCCAGTACTTC.

This clonotype was found a few times. CDR3 sequence: CASSVRTATNEKLFF. The DNA of the CDR3 is TGCGCCAGCAGCGTACGGACAGCAACTAATGAAAAACTGTTTTTT. The chain carries TRBV5-1 and TRBJ1-4, with D possibly TRBD1 on 6 matching bases. Germline CDR1 reads SGHRS; CDR2 reads YFSETQ. CDR3 size: 15 residues. V was shortened by 4 bases and J by 0 bases, with 10 bases between the two germline ends. Complete variable domain (other parts from reference TRBV5-1 and TRBJ1-4): KAGVTQTPRYLIKTRGQQVTLSCSPISGHRSVSWYQQTPGQGLQFLFEYFSETQRNKGNFPGRFSGRQFSNSRSEMNVSTLELGDSALYLCASSVRTATNEKLFFGSGTQLSVL.

The rearrangement uses TRBV6-2 or TRBV6-3 and TRBJ1-1; D uncertain. Germline V gene sequence: CDR1 MNHEY, CDR2 SVGEGT. The CDR3 is made up of 12 amino acids. V dropped 5 bases and J dropped 5 bases, with 9 bases sitting between them. DNA of the CDR3: TGTGCCAGCAGTCGACTCGGAACTGAAGCTTTCTTT. This sequence encodes CASSRLGTEAFF.

This clonotype showed up just once. The chain carries TRBV10-3 and TRBJ1-2; D gene ambiguous. The CDR3 totals 15 residues. The ends were cut back, 11 bases at V and 0 bases at J, with 19 bases in the middle. Germline V gene lookup returns CDR1 ENHRY and CDR2 SYGVKD. The CDR3 loop is CAATAGPTANYGYTF. The CDR3 nucleotides are TGTGCCGCAACAGCCGGGCCAACGGCTAACTATGGCTACACCTTC.

The chain joins TRBV6-2 or TRBV6-3 to TRBJ2-3; tentatively, D is TRBD1 or TRBD2 (8 bases each). This CDR3 is 15 amino acids long. CDR1 is MNHEY and CDR2 is SVGEGT in the germline V gene. Between the trimmed V and J ends, which lost 6 bases and 7 bases, there was a span of 20 bases. The CDR3 reads CASSLAGTGGNTQYF. CDR3 DNA: TGTGCCAGCAGCTTAGCGGGGACAGGCGGGAATACGCAGTATTTT.

This chain uses TRBV11-2 with TRBJ2-1, with D uncertain. Deletions cut 4 bases from V and 8 bases from J, with 15 bases between. CDR1 and CDR2 from the germline V gene are SGHAT and FQNNGV. This CDR3 is built from 14 residues. CDR3 DNA: TGTGCCAGCAGCTCACCCCTCCTTAGGGATGAGCAGTTCTTC. Translation gives CASSSPLLRDEQFF.

This rearrangement joins TRBV19 to TRBJ1-5; D possibly corresponds to TRBD1 (5 bases). The germline V and J ends were trimmed by 2 bases and 4 bases, with 18 bases remaining between them. Germline lookup yields CDR1 LNHDA and CDR2 SQIVND (reference sequence). This CDR3 has 17 residues. CDR3 in amino acids: CASSISASGEGNQPQHF. For the CDR3, the DNA is TGTGCCAGTAGTATATCAGCCTCCGGCGAGGGGAATCAGCCCCAGCATTTT.

Ten or more counts support this clonotype. CDR3 coding DNA: TGTGCCAGCATTGAGACAGTTCTTTCTAACTATGGCTACACCTTC. Its translation: CASIETVLSNYGYTF. V gene TRBV6-1 combines with J gene TRBJ1-2; a possible D gene is TRBD1 (5 bases). Between the trimmed V and J ends, which lost 7 bases and 0 bases, there was a span of 15 bases. The CDR3 spans 15 residues. The germline gives CDR1 MNHNS, CDR2 SASEGT.

The chain carries TRBV6-6 and TRBJ2-6; D not resolved. The ends were cut back, 7 bases at V and 0 bases at J, with 10 bases in the middle. The V gene's germline CDR1 is MNHNY and CDR2 SVGAGI (reference sequence). The CDR3 extends over 15 amino acids. The CDR3 sequence: CASTYYSSGANVLTF. The DNA for the CDR3 is TGTGCCAGCACCTACTATAGCTCTGGGGCCAACGTCCTGACTTTC.

The chain is built from TRBV19 and TRBJ1-5, with a possible D match to TRBD1 (6 bases). The V end was cut by 5 bases, the J end by 4 bases, with 12 bases between. The CDR3 has 14 amino acids. The germline CDR1 and CDR2 sequences are LNHDA and SQIVND (reference sequence). This CDR3 is CASSATGPNQPQHF. The CDR3 DNA reads as TGTGCCAGTAGTGCAACAGGGCCGAATCAGCCCCAGCATTTT.

The V call is TRBV5-1, the J call TRBJ2-1; D is ambiguous. In germline, CDR1 is SGHRS, CDR2 YFSETQ. The CDR3 has 16 amino acids. V was pared by 2 bases and J by 0 bases, with 12 bases between. CDR3 sequence reads: CASSFGEVGSYNEQFF. The CDR3 DNA sequence: TGCGCCAGCAGCTTTGGAGAAGTAGGCTCCTACAATGAGCAGTTCTTC.

The chain is built from TRBV6-2 or TRBV6-3 and TRBJ2-4; the match to TRBD2 covers 12 bases. Germline CDR1 reads MNHEY; CDR2 reads SVGEGT. The CDR3 runs to 14 residues. The V gene end was trimmed by 6 bases and the J gene end by 10 bases; junction bases not matched to a gene: 7. The chain's CDR3 is CASSPGTSGSIQYF. DNA for the CDR3: TGTGCCAGCAGCCCCGGGACTAGCGGGTCGATTCAGTACTTC.

The chain links TRBV28 to TRBJ2-5; the match to TRBD2 covers 7 bases. This CDR3 comprises 15 residues. The V gene end was trimmed by 2 bases and the J gene end by 7 bases; junction bases not matched to a gene: 10. CDR1 is MDHEN and CDR2 is SYDVKM in the germline V gene. Here the CDR3 reads CASSLRSGVRGTQYF. The CDR3 DNA sequence: TGTGCCAGCAGTTTAAGGAGCGGGGTCCGTGGGACCCAGTACTTC.

This clonotype showed up many times. This chain connects TRBV7-2 to TRBJ2-5; unclear D gene. CDR1 and CDR2 from the germline V gene are SGHTA and FQGNSA. The ends were cut back, 2 bases at V and 5 bases at J, with 3 bases in the middle. The CDR3 length is 11 residues. This chain's CDR3 is CASSLSETQYF. The DNA of the CDR3 is TGTGCCAGCAGCTTATCGGAGACCCAGTACTTC.

This clonotype has a handful of counts. The chain couples TRBV7-9 to TRBJ2-3; 14 bases fit TRBD2. Losses at the gene ends were 5 bases for V and 2 bases for J; bases not matched to a gene: 9. This CDR3 is built from 18 residues. Looked up from germline, CDR1 is SEHNR and CDR2 is FQNEAQ (reference sequence). CDR3 loop: CASSPGTSGRGSTDTQYF. The CDR3 bases are TGTGCCAGCAGCCCAGGGACTAGCGGGAGAGGGTCCACAGATACGCAGTATTTT.

The chain combines TRBV10-2 with TRBJ2-5; 10 nucleotides line up with TRBD2. CDR3 size: 17 residues. Trimming removed 3 bases from V and 3 bases from J; junction bases left unmatched: 10. The germline gives CDR1 WSHSY, CDR2 SAAADI. The CDR3: CASSELAGKNPKETQYF. In nucleotides, the CDR3 is TGCGCCAGCAGTGAACTAGCGGGAAAAAATCCAAAAGAGACCCAGTACTTC.

This chain joins TRBV6-2 or TRBV6-3 and TRBJ2-1; D call uncertain. This CDR3 contains 14 residues. CDR1 and CDR2 from the germline V gene are MNHEY and SVGEGT. V was cut by 5 bases and J by 6 bases, with 14 bases left in between. The chain's CDR3 is CASSRSTPLNEQFF. The CDR3 region has the DNA TGTGCCAGCAGTCGATCAACCCCACTCAATGAGCAGTTCTTC.

This clonotype came up once. The chain combines TRBV11-1 with TRBJ2-1; D is tentatively TRBD1 or TRBD2 (5 bases each). The germline V gene has CDR1 SGHAT and CDR2 FQDESV (reference sequence). V lost 4 bases to trimming and J lost 7 bases, with 8 bases between them. The CDR3 is 12 residues long. The CDR3 bases are TGTGCCAGCAGCTCCAGGGAGAATGAGCAGTTCTTC. Protein: CASSSRENEQFF.

This chain uses TRBV7-8 with TRBJ2-5, with 8 positions matching TRBD1. This CDR3 is 15 amino acids long. In germline, CDR1 is SGHVS, CDR2 FQNEAQ. The V segment lost 5 bases and the J segment 3 bases; nucleotides outside the gene matches: 8. The CDR3 is CASSKTGGSEETQYF. Written as DNA, the CDR3 is TGTGCCAGCAGCAAAACAGGGGGATCGGAAGAGACCCAGTACTTC. The full variable domain, with the rest looked up from reference TRBV7-8 and TRBJ2-5, is GAGVSQSPRYKVAKRGQDVALRCDPISGHVSLFWYQQALGQGPEFLTYFQNEAQLDKSGLPSDRFFAERPEGSVSTLKIQRTQQEDSAVYLCASSKTGGSEETQYFGPGTRLLVL.

The chain carries TRBV27 and TRBJ2-5; TRBD1 aligns across 7 bases. Per the germline V gene, CDR1 is MNHEY and CDR2 is SMNVEV (reference sequence). The CDR3 is made up of 15 amino acids. V lost 0 bases to trimming and J lost 5 bases; unmatched junction nucleotides: 6. CDR3 sequence: CASSLSRTGGETQYF. In DNA, the CDR3 is TGTGCCAGCAGTTTATCGAGGACAGGCGGGGAGACCCAGTACTTC.

The V gene is TRBV19, the J gene TRBJ2-4; D may be TRBD1 (5 bases). Trimming left V 4 bases short and J 3 bases short, with 10 bases between. The CDR3 sequence is 14 residues long. Germline CDR1 is LNHDA and CDR2 is SQIVND (reference sequence). The CDR3, as DNA: TGTGCCAGTAGTACAGGGTACGGCAAAAACATTCAGTACTTC. It encodes CASSTGYGKNIQYF.

J is TRBJ2-1 and V is TRBV11-2, with D possibly being TRBD1 (5 bases). This CDR3 region has 14 residues. Trimming shortened V by 5 bases and J by 7 bases, and 15 bases separated the two germline ends. Germline CDR1 SGHAT, CDR2 FQNNGV. CDR3 protein: CASSSQNRRNEQFF. The CDR3 region has the DNA TGTGCCAGCAGCAGCCAAAACAGGCGGAATGAGCAGTTCTTC.

This clonotype was seen only a few times. CDR3 nucleotides: TGTGCCAGCAGTCTCCGCGGAAGGACAGTACAGAACTATGGCTACACCTTC. Translating it yields CASSLRGRTVQNYGYTF. The chain links TRBV28 to TRBJ1-2, with D possibly TRBD1 on 6 matching bases. V was cut by 5 bases and J by 2 bases, with 21 bases left in between. The CDR3 has 17 residues. In germline, CDR1 is MDHEN, CDR2 SYDVKM.

The chain combines TRBV7-8 with TRBJ1-2; D unresolved. Per the germline V gene, CDR1 is SGHVS and CDR2 is FQNEAQ. With 1 base removed from V and 4 bases from J, the gap between germline ends came to 10 bases. The CDR3 totals 14 residues. CDR3 sequence (DNA): TGTGCCAGCAGCTTAGTCCCGGGGTTCTATGGCTACACCTTC. Translated: CASSLVPGFYGYTF. The whole variable domain, remainder taken from reference TRBV7-8 and TRBJ1-2, is GAGVSQSPRYKVAKRGQDVALRCDPISGHVSLFWYQQALGQGPEFLTYFQNEAQLDKSGLPSDRFFAERPEGSVSTLKIQRTQQEDSAVYLCASSLVPGFYGYTFGSGTRLTVV.

In its sample, this clonotype was seen a few times. The chain combines TRBV7-3 with TRBJ2-1; 11 bases match TRBD2. This CDR3 region has 15 residues. Germline assignment: CDR1 SGHTA and CDR2 FQGTGA. The junction had 4 bases not matched to a gene; V was cut back by 5 bases and J by 4 bases. The CDR3 protein is CASSPGLAEYNEQFF. CDR3 in DNA: TGTGCCAGCAGCCCGGGACTAGCGGAATACAATGAGCAGTTCTTC. Full variable domain (missing parts from reference TRBV7-3 and TRBJ2-1): GAGVSQTPSNKVTEKGKYVELRCDPISGHTALYWYRQSLGQGPEFLIYFQGTGAADDSGLPNDRFFAVRPEGSVSTLKIQRTERGDSAVYLCASSPGLAEYNEQFFGPGTRLTVL.

The chain carries TRBV12-3 or TRBV12-4 and TRBJ1-3; TRBD1 is a possible D gene (5 bases). V lost 0 bases and J lost 2, with 8 bases in between. CDR3 length: 15 amino acids. The CDR3 DNA sequence: TGTGCCAGCAGTTTAGCGCAGGGTACTGGAAACACCATATATTTT. Translated, it gives CASSLAQGTGNTIYF.

The chain is built from TRBV6-2 or TRBV6-3 and TRBJ2-1; tentative D call: TRBD2 (6 bases). This CDR3 is built from 14 residues. The germline V gene has CDR1 MNHEY and CDR2 SVGEGT. V was cut by 6 bases and J by 1 base, with 10 bases left in between. The CDR3 bases are TGTGCCAGCAGACGACTAGATTCCTACAATGAGCAGTTCTTC. Its protein is CASRRLDSYNEQFF.

V usage is TRBV11-2 and J usage is TRBJ2-5, with 11 bases that match TRBD2. Germline loops: CDR1 SGHAT, CDR2 FQNNGV. This CDR3 has 19 residues. The V gene end was trimmed by 4 bases and the J gene end by 4 bases; junction bases not matched to a gene: 17. CDR3: CASSSGGASGRLRGETQYF. The CDR3 DNA follows: TGTGCCAGCAGCTCGGGGGGCGCTAGCGGGAGGCTGAGGGGAGAGACCCAGTACTTC.

The V and J genes are TRBV7-9 and TRBJ2-1; TRBD2 agrees at 8 bases. This CDR3 contains 14 residues. Germline values: CDR1 SEHNR, CDR2 FQNEAQ (reference sequence). Germline trimming cut 1 base from V and 8 bases from J; bases unmatched to any gene: 4. The CDR3 sequence is CASSLGGRMDEQFF. The DNA for the CDR3 is TGTGCCAGCAGCTTAGGCGGGAGGATGGATGAGCAGTTCTTC.